A selection of T cell receptor beta chains follows, all from one sample in a study of blood T cell repertoires in COVID-19. The data were produced by immunoSEQ multiplex PCR, yet TCRdb's version contains in-frame clones alone and is incomplete. This sample carries some 340,000 clones, more than 85% of them seen once, and the ten largest clones take 3% to 5%. The sample consisted of PBMCs or T cells enriched from blood (not recorded which). These receptors all come from a woman in her twenties or thirties who had been exposed to COVID-19. CDR3s include the opening cysteine and the closing phenylalanine or tryptophan. The D gene is left open where the match is weak.

. TRBV6-5 CASSMARDKQYF
. TRBV28 CASSFGGSYGYTF
. TRBV5-1 CASSRPDSGDTEAFF
. TRBV6-4 CASGSSYNSPLHF
TRBD2 TRBV7-9 CASSPGLFYNEQFF
. TRBV4-3 CASSRGRGFMNTEAFF
TRBD1 TRBV19 CASSYPGTGGTQPQHF
. TRBV9 CASSVGAYSGNTIYF
TRBD2 TRBV5-1 CASSPRLAGGLADTQYF
. TRBV5-1 CASSPIDSSYNEQFF
. TRBV24-1 CATSESGFYGYTF
. TRBV5-1 CASMGAVGEKLFF
. TRBV12-3/TRBV12-4 CASSFTENQPQHF
. TRBV5-1 CASSFEGMNTEAFF
. TRBV19 CASMRRVGGYTF
TRBD1 TRBV2 CASSEGRGPYGYTF
. TRBV10-3 CAIRGAGETQYF
. TRBV11-2 CASSLGQNNEQFF
. TRBV6-5 CASEGSYNEQFF
. TRBV25-1 CASSEATRGYGYTF
. TRBV7-7 CASSQMEGAGNEQFF
TRBD2 TRBV10-3 CAISAFKPLGGAGGDTQYF
TRBD2 TRBV6-5 CASRTLAGGQETQYF
TRBD1 TRBV29-1 CSSDRGQGTEAFF
TRBD1 TRBV9 CASSVAGGNSPLHF
. TRBV5-4 CASSPGGANEKLFF
TRBD1 TRBV7-7 CASSIDRDAPGETQYF
. TRBV10-3 CAISGTVFSNYGYTF
TRBD1 TRBV13 CASSLGTGGFNEQYF